This T cell receptor beta chain was identified during a study of T cells in localized non-small cell lung cancer. Study observations and caveats: Adjacent lung was found to contain a median about 50 of the top 100 tumor clones. Longer overall survival was seen with higher T cell density measured in blood.

As for this clone: Its antigen is as yet unknown.

Here immunoSEQ multiplex PCR was the method, and the copy in TCRdb shows in-frame clones only, minus some. The data contain roughly 35,000 clones, over 80% of them singletons. Sequenced material: peripheral blood, taken before any cancer treatment. This TCR came from a female donor at least 60 years old with stage I lung adenocarcinoma.

CDR3 DNA sequence: TGTGCCAGCAGCTTAGGGTCCGGCCCGGAAAAACTGTTTTTT. Amino acid sequence: CASSLGSGPEKLFF. The J gene is TRBJ1-4, the V gene TRBV7-7; D gene unclear. Germline-derived CDR1 and CDR2 are SSHAT and FNYEAQ (reference sequence). This CDR3 contains 14 residues. Trimming cost V 1 base and J 8 bases, with 11 bases left between them.